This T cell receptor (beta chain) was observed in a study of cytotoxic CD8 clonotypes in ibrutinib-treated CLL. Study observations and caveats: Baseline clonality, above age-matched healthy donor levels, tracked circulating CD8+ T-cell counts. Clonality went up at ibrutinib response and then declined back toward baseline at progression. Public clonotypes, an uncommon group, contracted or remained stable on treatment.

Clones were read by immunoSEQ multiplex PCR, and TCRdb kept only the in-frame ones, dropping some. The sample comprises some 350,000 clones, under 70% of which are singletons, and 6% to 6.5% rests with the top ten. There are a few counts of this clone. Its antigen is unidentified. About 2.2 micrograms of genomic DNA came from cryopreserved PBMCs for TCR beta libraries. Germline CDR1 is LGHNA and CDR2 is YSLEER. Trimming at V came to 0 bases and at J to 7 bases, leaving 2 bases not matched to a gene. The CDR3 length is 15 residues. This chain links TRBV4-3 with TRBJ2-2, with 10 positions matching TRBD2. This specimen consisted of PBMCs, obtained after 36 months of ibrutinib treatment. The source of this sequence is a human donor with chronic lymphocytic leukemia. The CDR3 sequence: CASSQDLAGVGELFF. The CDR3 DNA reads TGCGCCAGCAGCCAAGACCTAGCGGGAGTCGGGGAGCTGTTTTTT.